This entry lists 24 T cell receptor beta chains sequenced from one sample in a study of blood T cell repertoires in COVID-19. This table comes from immunoSEQ multiplex PCR, and its TCRdb copy is limited to in-frame clones, with some not included. Of some 220,000 clones listed, around 80% are singletons. Sequencing was performed on peripheral blood. The receptor set was obtained from a woman in her twenties or thirties with COVID-19, enrolled during active disease.

V and J are TRBV18 and TRBJ2-7; the D gene is possibly TRBD2 (5 bases). The CDR3 extends over 14 amino acids. V was clipped by 2 bases and J by 5 bases, with 13 bases between them. Germline CDR1 is KGHSH and CDR2 is LQKENI. The CDR3 DNA reads as TGTGCCAGCTCACCAGGAATCCCGCGGGACGAGCAGTACTTC. This codes for CASSPGIPRDEQYF. The full variable domain, its missing parts supplied by reference TRBV18 and TRBJ2-7, is NAGVMQNPRHLVRRRGQEARLRCSPMKGHSHVYWYRQLPEEGLKFMVYLQKENIIDESGMPKERFSAEFPKEGPSILRIQQVVRGDSAAYFCASSPGIPRDEQYFGPGTRLTVT.

The rearrangement joins TRBV30 to TRBJ2-1, with D possibly matching TRBD2 (5 bases). The V gene lost 5 bases and the J gene lost 5 bases, with 13 bases spanning the gap. This CDR3 is 13 amino acids long. Germline V gene data show CDR1 as GTSNPN and CDR2 as SVGIG (reference sequence). The CDR3 bases are TGTGCCTGGTCCGACGGGATCAACAATGAGCAGTTCTTC. Translated: CAWSDGINNEQFF. The whole variable domain, remainder taken from reference TRBV30 and TRBJ2-1, is SQTIHQWPATLVQPVGSPLSLECTVEGTSNPNLYWYRQAAGRGLQLLFYSVGIGQISSEVPQNLSASRPQDRQFILSSKKLLLSDSGFYLCAWSDGINNEQFFGPGTRLTVL.

This rearrangement joins TRBV15 to TRBJ2-7; 7 bases are shared with TRBD1. The germline CDR1 and CDR2 sequences are LNHNV and YYDKDF (reference sequence). Losses at the gene ends were 0 bases for V and 5 bases for J; bases not matched to a gene: 10. CDR3 length: 16 amino acids. CDR3: CATSRDRAGGEDEQYF. The CDR3 DNA is TGTGCCACCAGCAGAGATCGGGCAGGGGGTGAGGACGAGCAGTACTTC.

Note on this clone: The same CDR3 is also encoded by other DNA sequences in this sample. CDR3: CASSKGVSTEAFF. The CDR3 DNA reads as TGTGCCAGCAGTAAGGGGGTGAGCACTGAAGCTTTCTTT. This chain uses TRBV12-3 or TRBV12-4 with TRBJ1-1; tentatively, D is TRBD1 (6 bases). Trimming cost V 5 bases and J 4 bases, with 11 bases left between them. The CDR3 sequence is 13 residues long.

The chain has TRBV12-5 and TRBJ2-2; 7 bases are a match to TRBD1. The CDR3 is 16 amino acids. Germline-derived CDR1 and CDR2 are LGHNT and FRNRAP. Losses at the gene ends were 1 base for V and 4 bases for J; bases not matched to a gene: 6. CDR3 region: CASGLGTGRSTGELFF. CDR3 sequence (DNA): TGTGCTAGTGGTTTGGGGACAGGACGGAGCACCGGGGAGCTGTTTTTT.

This chain joins TRBV6-2 or TRBV6-3 and TRBJ2-4; no firm D call. The CDR3 is made up of 16 amino acids. Germline lookup yields CDR1 MNHEY and CDR2 SVGEGT. Trimming pared 2 bases from V and 0 bases from J, leaving 11 bases between. The CDR3 spells CASSYPSKLAKNIQYF. The CDR3 nucleotides are TGTGCCAGCAGTTACCCATCGAAGCTAGCCAAAAACATTCAGTACTTC.

The chain combines TRBV6-2 or TRBV6-3 with TRBJ2-5; a weak D match, TRBD2 (6 bases). The CDR3 covers 14 residues. V shed 3 bases and J shed 6 bases, with 14 bases lying between them. Germline values: CDR1 MNHEY, CDR2 SVGEGT. CDR3 sequence: CASSYAGSSKTQYF. The CDR3, as DNA: TGTGCCAGCAGTTATGCGGGGTCGTCGAAGACCCAGTACTTC.

The chain recombines TRBV6-6 with TRBJ1-6; D is uncertain. CDR3 size: 14 residues. V gave up 2 bases and J gave up 9 bases, with 11 bases separating them. The V gene's germline CDR1 is MNHNY and CDR2 SVGAGI (reference sequence). In DNA form, the CDR3 reads TGTGCCAGCAGTTACGAGGTTGGGAGTTCACCCCTCCACTTT. Encoded protein: CASSYEVGSSPLHF.

The rearrangement links TRBV6-5 to TRBJ2-7; 9 bases are a match to TRBD1. This CDR3 is 14 amino acids long. Per germline, CDR1 MNHEY and CDR2 SVGAGI. The trim removed 6 bases at V and 7 bases at J, leaving 10 bases unmatched. The CDR3 reads CASSLDRGGLEQYF. Here the CDR3 DNA reads TGTGCCAGCAGCCTGGACAGGGGCGGTTTGGAGCAGTACTTC.

This clone is a singleton in its sample. The V gene is TRBV2, the J gene TRBJ2-5; D possibly corresponds to TRBD2 (5 bases). CDR1 SNHLY and CDR2 FYNNEI come from the germline V gene. The CDR3 runs to 18 residues. With 6 bases removed from V and 2 bases from J, the gap between germline ends came to 25 bases. The DNA of the CDR3 is TGTGCCAGCAGGGGAAGCCGGGCCGTCCTGGGAGCACAAGAGACCCAGTACTTC. Translated: CASRGSRAVLGAQETQYF. Supplemented by reference TRBV2 and TRBJ2-5, the full variable domain reads EPEVTQTPSHQVTQMGQEVILRCVPISNHLYFYWYRQILGQKVEFLVSFYNNEISEKSEIFDDQFSVERPDGSNFTLKIRSTKLEDSAMYFCASRGSRAVLGAQETQYFGPGTRLLVL.

This rearrangement joins TRBV10-3 to TRBJ1-1; D possibly corresponds to TRBD1 (5 bases). Deletions cut 0 bases from V and 2 bases from J, with 10 bases between. This CDR3 is built from 15 residues. CDR1 and CDR2 (germline): ENHRY, SYGVKD. CDR3 nucleotides: TGTGCCATCAGTGAGTCGACGACAGTTAACACTGAAGCTTTCTTT. It translates to CAISESTTVNTEAFF.

The chain recombines TRBV7-9 with TRBJ1-2, with D possibly TRBD1 on 5 matching bases. CDR1 is SEHNR, CDR2 FQNEAQ, per germline (reference sequence). The V end was cut by 1 base, the J end by 6 bases, with 18 bases between. The CDR3 consists of 16 residues. CDR3 amino acids: CASSLGGDWRVDGYTF. As DNA, the CDR3 is TGTGCCAGCAGCTTAGGTGGGGACTGGCGGGTTGATGGCTACACCTTC. The full variable domain, its missing parts supplied by reference TRBV7-9 and TRBJ1-2, is DTGVSQNPRHKITKRGQNVTFRCDPISEHNRLYWYRQTLGQGPEFLTYFQNEAQLEKSRLLSDRFSAERPKGSFSTLEIQRTEQGDSAMYLCASSLGGDWRVDGYTFGSGTRLTVV.

As for this clone: One end of the junction varies from germline; a read error may be responsible. The gene calls are TRBV30 and TRBJ2-3, with unresolved D. The CDR3 has 15 amino acids. CDR1 is GTSNPN, CDR2 SVGIG, per germline (reference sequence). CDR3 sequence (DNA): TGTGCCTGGGGTGTATGGGCTGGGAGCACAGATACGCAGTATTTT. Its protein product is CAWGVWAGSTDTQYF.

This clone was counted a few times. V is TRBV29-1 and J is TRBJ2-5; 11 bases match TRBD2. CDR3 length: 12 residues. The V gene's germline CDR1 is SQVTM and CDR2 ANQGSEA. Trimming took 5 bases from V and 4 from J; bases not matched to a gene: 0. The CDR3 bases are TGCAGCGTTCTAGCGGGGGGAGAGACCCAGTACTTC. Protein: CSVLAGGETQYF.

The chain couples TRBV19 to TRBJ1-3; no clear D. V was pared by 6 bases and J by 1 base, with 7 bases between. The CDR3 is 13 residues long. CDR1 is LNHDA, CDR2 SQIVND, per germline (reference sequence). The CDR3 spells CASSGVSGNTIYF. CDR3 coding DNA: TGTGCCAGTAGCGGGGTATCTGGAAACACCATATATTTT.

CDR3: CASSIDRVETQYF. In DNA form, the CDR3 reads TGTGCCAGTAGTATCGACAGGGTGGAGACCCAGTACTTC. The genes are TRBV19 and TRBJ2-5, with TRBD1 matching over 7 bases. V was clipped by 3 bases and J by 5 bases; unmatched bases: 3. The CDR3 extends over 13 amino acids. Germline V gene sequence: CDR1 LNHDA, CDR2 SQIVND (reference sequence). Filled out from reference TRBV19 and TRBJ2-5, the complete variable domain reads DGGITQSPKYLFRKEGQNVTLSCEQNLNHDAMYWYRQDPGQGLRLIYYSQIVNDFQKGDIAEGYSVSREKKESFPLTVTSAQKNPTAFYLCASSIDRVETQYFGPGTRLLVL.

This clone was detected only a few times. V usage is TRBV30 and J usage is TRBJ1-6; 10 bases align to TRBD1. The germline V gene encodes CDR1 GTSNPN and CDR2 SVGIG (reference sequence). V dropped 2 bases and J dropped 7; count of bases not matched to a gene: 5. The CDR3 runs 15 residues. In nucleotides, the CDR3 is TGTGCCTGGAGTATTCGACAGGGGGCGAATTCACCCCTCCACTTT. Translated, it gives CAWSIRQGANSPLHF.

The genes are TRBV5-6 and TRBJ1-2; 10 bases align to TRBD1. The length of the CDR3 is 15 residues. After removal of 1 base from V and 3 bases from J, the junction contained 3 bases not matched to a gene. Germline V gene data show CDR1 as SGHDT and CDR2 as YYEEEE. The CDR3 reads CASSLRGQGDYGYTF. CDR3 sequence (DNA): TGTGCCAGCAGCTTGAGAGGACAGGGGGACTATGGCTACACCTTC.

The J gene is TRBJ1-1, the V gene TRBV7-9, with D maybe TRBD1 (6 bases). Germline V gene lookup returns CDR1 SEHNR and CDR2 FQNEAQ (reference sequence). The length of the CDR3 is 14 residues. V was trimmed by 3 bases and J by 1 base, leaving 9 bases between them. The CDR3 region has the DNA TGTGCCAGCAGCTTTATGGGACAGAACACTGAAGCTTTCTTT. Translated, it gives CASSFMGQNTEAFF.

The chain is built from TRBV12-1 and TRBJ1-1. TRBV12-1 is noted as a pseudogene. The CDR3 is made up of 13 amino acids. CDR3 sequence reads: CASSFSGNTEAFF. As DNA, the CDR3 is TGTGCCAGCAGCTTTTCCGGGAACACTGAAGCTTTCTTT.

V gene TRBV5-4 combines with J gene TRBJ1-1; TRBD1 is a possible D gene (5 bases). Germline CDR1 SGHNT, CDR2 YYREEE (reference sequence). V lost 2 bases and J lost 0, with 14 bases in between. CDR3 length equals 16 residues. The CDR3 DNA sequence: TGTGCCAGCAGCTTAAGTGCGGGACGGATGAACACTGAAGCTTTCTTT. It specifies CASSLSAGRMNTEAFF.

This clone has a handful of counts. The V gene is TRBV29-1, the J gene TRBJ2-1; TRBD2 agrees at 12 bases. The CDR3 is made up of 12 amino acids. In germline, CDR1 is SQVTM, CDR2 ANQGSEA. With 7 bases clipped from V and 7 bases from J, the junction kept 2 bases outside the gene matches. CDR3 loop: CSGTSGRNEQFF. The DNA of the CDR3 is TGCAGCGGAACTAGCGGGAGGAATGAGCAGTTCTTC.

V usage is TRBV19 and J usage is TRBJ1-2; D perhaps matches TRBD1 (6 bases). Germline CDR1 reads LNHDA; CDR2 reads SQIVND (reference sequence). V lost 8 bases to trimming and J lost 4 bases, with 20 bases between them. The CDR3 length is 15 residues. The CDR3 DNA sequence: TGTGCCAGTTTGGCCCAGGGGCGTTTTGGCTATGGCTACACCTTC. Its protein product is CASLAQGRFGYGYTF.

This clone came up a few times. The genes are TRBV6-5 and TRBJ2-3; 12 bases match TRBD2. Germline loops: CDR1 MNHEY, CDR2 SVGAGI. After removal of 6 bases from V and 6 bases from J, the junction contained 7 bases not matched to a gene. CDR3 length: 15 amino acids. This CDR3 reads CASRLLAGGIDTQYF. CDR3 DNA: TGTGCCAGCAGACTACTAGCGGGAGGAATTGATACGCAGTATTTT.